This TCR beta chain was sequenced for a study of T cells after yellow fever vaccination. This clonotype has a count of ten or more. Its matching antigen is unknown. Study-level points and caveats: From the bulk population, abundant clonotypes could contaminate and appear within FACS-sorted repertoires. When the response was secondary, it was weaker but reached its peak faster, day 5 versus 15.

V was pared by 7 bases and J by 5 bases, with 9 bases of the junction left unmatched. The CDR3 runs 14 residues. CDR1 and CDR2 (germline): MNHEY, SVGAGI. A universal primer site and UMIs were added as TCR cDNA was made by 5'RACE template switching. TCRdb reanalysed the 5' RACE reads using MiXCR and keeps one entry per CDR3 protein. The sample lists some 120,000 distinct CDR3 sequences; 6.5% to 8% were seen once. The material sequenced was CD4+ T cells sorted from PBMCs, taken around 10 days after the first yellow fever vaccination. This chain links TRBV6-5 with TRBJ2-5, with 8 bases matching TRBD2. This receptor was identified in a man in his late teens or twenties who received the YFV17D yellow fever vaccine. The DNA of the CDR3 is TGTGCCAGCAAGTCGGGGGGGATTTTGGAGACCCAGTACTTC. Protein: CASKSGGILETQYF.